The next 21 T cell receptor beta chains were all read from a single sample in a study of chronic HIV infection and antiretroviral therapy. MiXCR was run by TCRdb on the 5' RACE reads, yielding one entry per CDR3 protein. The table records some 43,000 distinct CDR3 sequences, 19% of them present only once. The specimen was peripheral blood. Receptors originate from an adult who had HIV and had not received antiretroviral therapy, or was an uninfected healthy control (not recorded which).

This clonotype was seen a handful of times. This sequence joins TRBV28 and TRBJ2-5; 7 bases agree with TRBD2. Germline assignment: CDR1 MDHEN and CDR2 SYDVKM. This CDR3 is 14 amino acids long. Trimming cost V 6 bases and J 9 bases; bases outside gene matches: 13. CDR3 DNA: TGTGCCAGCAGACCCACCGGGACTACCCAGGCCCAGTACTTC. Its translation is CASRPTGTTQAQYF.

The table lists this clonotype with a few counts. The genes are TRBV5-5 and TRBJ1-4; maybe TRBD1 (5 bases). V was trimmed by 0 bases and J by 5 bases, leaving 11 bases between them. Germline lookup yields CDR1 SGHKS and CDR2 YYEKEE (reference sequence). CDR3 length equals 15 residues. CDR3: CASSLADRGNEKLFF. The DNA of the CDR3 is TGTGCCAGCAGCTTGGCCGACAGAGGGAATGAAAAACTGTTTTTT.

V gene TRBV7-3 combines with J gene TRBJ2-5; D is possibly TRBD2 (6 bases). This CDR3 region has 15 residues. The V end lost 2 bases, the J end lost 1 base, and 11 bases lay between the germline ends. Germline assignment: CDR1 SGHTA and CDR2 FQGTGA. The DNA of the CDR3 is TGTGCCAGCAGCTTAGCGGGGAGCCCCCAAGAGACCCAGTACTTC. Its translation: CASSLAGSPQETQYF. Combining the CDR3 with reference TRBV7-3 and TRBJ2-5 gives the whole variable domain GAGVSQTPSNKVTEKGKYVELRCDPISGHTALYWYRQSLGQGPEFLIYFQGTGAADDSGLPNDRFFAVRPEGSVSTLKIQRTERGDSAVYLCASSLAGSPQETQYFGPGTRLLVL.

The chain combines TRBV29-1 with TRBJ1-3; D is possibly TRBD1 (6 bases). There are 13 residues in the CDR3. The V and J ends lost 3 bases and 2 bases respectively, with 8 bases between them. Germline V gives CDR1 SQVTM, CDR2 ANQGSEA. The chain's CDR3 is CSVEGATGNTIYF. The CDR3 coding sequence is TGCAGCGTTGAGGGGGCAACTGGAAACACCATATATTTT. The whole variable domain, filled in from reference TRBV29-1 and TRBJ1-3, reads SAVISQKPSRDICQRGTSLTIQCQVDSQVTMMFWYRQQPGQSLTLIATANQGSEATYESGFVIDKFPISRPNLTFSTLTVSNMSPEDSSIYLCSVEGATGNTIYFGEGSWLTVV.

This clonotype was found many times. The chain has TRBV10-3 and TRBJ2-1; weak D call: TRBD2 (5 bases). Germline loops: CDR1 ENHRY, CDR2 SYGVKD. The CDR3 spans 16 residues. With 11 bases removed from V and 0 bases from J, the gap between germline ends came to 20 bases. In DNA form, the CDR3 reads TGTGCCGCGGGTTCGACTACGAGTAGCTCCTACAATGAGCAGTTCTTC. Translation: CAAGSTTSSSYNEQFF.

This clonotype was recorded a few times. The chain couples TRBV29-1 to TRBJ1-5; TRBD1 matches 11 bases. CDR1 and CDR2 from the germline V gene are SQVTM and ANQGSEA. Trimming at V came to 5 bases and at J to 4 bases, leaving 4 bases not matched to a gene. This CDR3 region has 14 residues. In DNA form, the CDR3 reads TGCAGCGTTATTGGGACAGGGGGTAATCAGCCCCAGCATTTT. This sequence encodes CSVIGTGGNQPQHF.

The CDR3 coding sequence is TGTGCCAGCGGGAGACAATTGGGCTCTGGGGCCAACGTCCTGACTTTC. The encoded protein is CASGRQLGSGANVLTF. The chain links TRBV28 to TRBJ2-6, with D possibly TRBD2 on 5 matching bases. Trimming pared 8 bases from V and 0 bases from J, leaving 14 bases between. The CDR3 extends over 16 amino acids. In germline, CDR1 is MDHEN, CDR2 SYDVKM.

This chain links TRBV4-2 with TRBJ1-2, with D perhaps TRBD1 (6 bases). The germline V and J ends were trimmed by 3 bases and 7 bases, with 6 bases remaining between them. The CDR3 has 11 amino acids. Looked up from germline, CDR1 is LGHNA and CDR2 is YNFKEQ. This chain's CDR3 is CASSQGAGYTF. CDR3 DNA: TGTGCCAGCAGCCAGGGGGCTGGCTACACCTTC.

This clonotype turned up a few times. V usage is TRBV9 and J usage is TRBJ2-1, with 11 bases matching TRBD2. Trimming removed 0 bases from V and 9 bases from J; junction bases left unmatched: 5. The CDR3 covers 15 residues. Germline CDR1 reads SGDLS; CDR2 reads YYNGEE. The chain's CDR3 is CASSVVVAGGSEQFF. The CDR3 coding sequence is TGTGCCAGCAGCGTAGTGGTAGCGGGAGGGAGTGAGCAGTTCTTC.

In DNA form, the CDR3 reads TGTGCCAGCAGCGTAGGGCCCGCGGACACTGAAGCTTTCTTT. As protein: CASSVGPADTEAFF. J is TRBJ1-1 and V is TRBV9, with D unclear. V dropped 0 bases and J dropped 3 bases, with 9 bases sitting between them. The CDR3 consists of 14 residues. Germline CDR1 reads SGDLS; CDR2 reads YYNGEE.

The chain joins TRBV28 to TRBJ2-7; D could derive from TRBD1 or TRBD2 (5 bases each). V was pared by 6 bases and J by 4 bases, with 16 bases between. Germline CDR1 reads MDHEN; CDR2 reads SYDVKM. CDR3 length: 14 amino acids. CDR3 in amino acids: CASSTLAGRYEQYF. Here the CDR3 DNA reads TGTGCCAGCAGCACCCTGGCAGGGAGATACGAGCAGTACTTC.

The gene calls are TRBV29-1 and TRBJ1-3; 8 bases map to TRBD1. Per germline, CDR1 SQVTM and CDR2 ANQGSEA. V lost 5 bases, J lost 10 bases, and 7 bases stayed unmatched. CDR3 length: 12 residues. The CDR3, as DNA: TGCAGCGTTCGCCAGGGGGCGGATACCATATATTTT. Translating it yields CSVRQGADTIYF.

This clonotype was seen only a few times. This rearrangement joins TRBV28 to TRBJ1-5; possible D gene TRBD1, 6 bases. V lost 10 bases to trimming and J lost 5 bases, with 27 bases between them. The CDR3 extends over 17 amino acids. In germline, CDR1 is MDHEN, CDR2 SYDVKM. The CDR3 DNA follows: TGTGCCACCCTGACAGGAACGTCCCCCCGTCATGATCAGCCCCAGCATTTT. Amino acids: CATLTGTSPRHDQPQHF.

This clonotype was counted between two and nine times. The V and J genes are TRBV20-1 and TRBJ2-7; possibly TRBD1 for D (6 bases). Germline V gene sequence: CDR1 DFQATT, CDR2 SNEGSKA (reference sequence). CDR3 length: 13 amino acids. V shed 4 bases and J shed 5 bases, with 15 bases lying between them. CDR3 DNA sequence: TGCAGTGCTATGGACAGTCCGCTGGACGAGCAGTACTTC. It is translated as CSAMDSPLDEQYF.

This clonotype was seen more than once but under ten times. V usage is TRBV5-1 and J usage is TRBJ2-5; no definite D call. V was clipped by 5 bases and J by 2 bases, with 4 bases between them. CDR1 is SGHRS, CDR2 YFSETQ, per germline. This CDR3 spans 11 amino acids. The CDR3 nucleotides are TGCGCCAGCAGGGAGCAAGAGACCCAGTACTTC. It yields the protein CASREQETQYF.

The V gene is TRBV7-9, the J gene TRBJ2-7, with TRBD1 matching 7 bases. The CDR3 sequence is 16 residues long. Germline V lookup: CDR1 SEHNR, CDR2 FQNEAQ (reference sequence). The J segment lost 3 bases and the V segment lost 1 base, leaving 9 bases of the junction unmatched. The CDR3 DNA reads as TGTGCCAGCAGCTTAGTTTCCGCTACAGGGGACTACGAGCAGTACTTC. Residues: CASSLVSATGDYEQYF.

J is TRBJ2-2 and V is TRBV7-9; a possible D gene is TRBD2 (6 bases). This CDR3 has 15 amino acids. V lost 2 bases, J lost 0 bases, and 7 bases lay in between. Germline V gene lookup returns CDR1 SEHNR and CDR2 FQNEAQ (reference sequence). Here the CDR3 reads CASSLRGTNTGELFF. CDR3 nucleotides: TGTGCCAGCAGCTTACGGGGGACGAACACCGGGGAGCTGTTTTTT. The variable domain in full, with the rest retrieved from reference TRBV7-9 and TRBJ2-2, is DTGVSQNPRHKITKRGQNVTFRCDPISEHNRLYWYRQTLGQGPEFLTYFQNEAQLEKSRLLSDRFSAERPKGSFSTLEIQRTEQGDSAMYLCASSLRGTNTGELFFGEGSRLTVL.

There are a few counts of this clonotype. This chain joins TRBV24-1 and TRBJ2-2; D uncertain. Germline CDR1 is KGHDR and CDR2 is SFDVKD. The CDR3 consists of 15 residues. Trimming took off 0 bases at V and 1 base at J, with 5 bases between the two ends. For the CDR3, the DNA is TGTGCCACCAGTGATTTGCAAAAGAACACCGGGGAGCTGTTTTTT. Its protein is CATSDLQKNTGELFF.

This chain joins TRBV6-1 and TRBJ2-1; 7 bases are shared with TRBD2. V shed 4 bases and J 7 bases; nucleotides not matched to a gene: 10. This CDR3 has 15 residues. CDR1 and CDR2 from the germline V gene are MNHNS and SASEGT. The chain's CDR3 is CASSGSGSGQNEQFF. The CDR3, as DNA: TGTGCCAGCAGTGGCTCAGGTAGCGGGCAAAATGAGCAGTTCTTC.

This clonotype was seen more than once but under ten times. This sequence joins TRBV6-2 or TRBV6-3 and TRBJ2-3; D is unresolved. This CDR3 contains 12 residues. Trimming cost V 8 bases and J 6 bases, with 12 bases left between them. Germline CDR1 reads MNHEY; CDR2 reads SVGEGT. The CDR3 spells CASVSVGDTQYF. CDR3 nucleotides: TGTGCCAGCGTATCAGTTGGGGATACGCAGTATTTT.

This clonotype was seen more than once but under ten times. CDR3 bases: TGCAGTGCTGAATCCGGCACAGATACGCAGTATTTT. It encodes CSAESGTDTQYF. V is TRBV20-1 and J is TRBJ2-3; D ambiguous. The CDR3 totals 12 residues. The germline CDR1 and CDR2 sequences are DFQATT and SNEGSKA (reference sequence). V shed 5 bases and J shed 1 base, with 7 bases lying between them.